This TCR beta chain was documented in a study of blood T cell repertoires in COVID-19. As for the study in general: Specimens from acute and convalescent COVID-19 originated in the United States, Italy and Spain. The analysed material was cDNA or gDNA that came from T cells, B-cell-depleted T cells, or PBMCs.

The count of this clone is one. Sequenced by immunoSEQ multiplex PCR; TCRdb stores in-frame clones only, minus some. The table records approximately 230,000 clones, approximately 79% of them present only once. With 4 bases clipped from V and 3 bases from J, the junction kept 8 bases outside the gene matches. Germline V CDR1 and CDR2: ENHRY, SYGVKD. CDR3 size: 15 residues. The receptor comes from a middle-aged woman with active or convalescent COVID-19. Sequencing input: peripheral blood. This sequence joins TRBV10-3 and TRBJ2-7; TRBD1 matches at 8 bases. DNA for the CDR3: TGTGCCATCAGTGGGAACAGGGGGAGCAACTACGAGCAGTACTTC. It is translated as CAISGNRGSNYEQYF.